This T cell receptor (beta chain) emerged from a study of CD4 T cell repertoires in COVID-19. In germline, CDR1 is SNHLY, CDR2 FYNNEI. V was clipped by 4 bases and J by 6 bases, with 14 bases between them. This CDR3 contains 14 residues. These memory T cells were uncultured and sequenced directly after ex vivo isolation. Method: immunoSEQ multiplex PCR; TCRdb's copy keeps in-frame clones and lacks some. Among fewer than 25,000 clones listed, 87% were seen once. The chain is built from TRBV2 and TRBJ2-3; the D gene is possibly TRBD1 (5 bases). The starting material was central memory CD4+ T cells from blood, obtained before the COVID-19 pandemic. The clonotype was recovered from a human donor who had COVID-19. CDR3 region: CASSGAGYRDTQYF. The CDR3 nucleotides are TGTGCCAGCAGTGGGGCAGGGTATCGGGATACGCAGTATTTT.